This T cell receptor beta chain was retrieved from a study of cytomegalovirus exposure and HLA in healthy donors. Amplification used 60 Vbeta primers and 13 Jbeta primers. Here immunoSEQ multiplex PCR was the method, and the copy in TCRdb shows in-frame clones only, minus some. The table shows roughly 100,000 clones, with more than 65% occurring only once. V lost 0 bases and J lost 4; bases outside the gene matches: 3. This CDR3 contains 15 residues. Germline CDR1 LGHNA, CDR2 YSLEER. The source is a man under 40 in good health and CMV-seronegative. The sample taken for sequencing was PBMCs. The J gene is TRBJ1-2, the V gene TRBV4-3, with 9 bases that match TRBD1. The CDR3 coding sequence is TGCGCCAGCAGCCAAGACTGGGGACAGGGCTATGGCTACACCTTC. Protein product: CASSQDWGQGYGYTF.